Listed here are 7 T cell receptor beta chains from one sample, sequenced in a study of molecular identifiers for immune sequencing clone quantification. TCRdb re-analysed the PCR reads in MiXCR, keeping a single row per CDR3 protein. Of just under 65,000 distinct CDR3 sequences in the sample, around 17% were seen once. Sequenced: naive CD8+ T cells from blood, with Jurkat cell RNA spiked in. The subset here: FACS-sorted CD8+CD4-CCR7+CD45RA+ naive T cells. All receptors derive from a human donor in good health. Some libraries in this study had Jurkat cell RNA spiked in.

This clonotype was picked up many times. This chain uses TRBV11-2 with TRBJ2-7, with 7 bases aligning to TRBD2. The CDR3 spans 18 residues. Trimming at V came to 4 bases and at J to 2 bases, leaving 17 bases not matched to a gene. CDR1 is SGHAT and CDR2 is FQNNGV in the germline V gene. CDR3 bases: TGTGCCAGCAGCTCCGGGACTATCATAAGTGGGGGGACCTACGAGCAGTACTTC. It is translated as CASSSGTIISGGTYEQYF.

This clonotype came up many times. CDR3 region: CSVEPASGWGTQYF. CDR3 sequence (DNA): TGCAGCGTTGAACCAGCTAGCGGCTGGGGTACGCAGTATTTT. This rearrangement joins TRBV29-1 to TRBJ2-3, with 7 nucleotides matching TRBD2. Trimming removed 2 bases from V and 8 bases from J; junction bases left unmatched: 10. This CDR3 is 14 amino acids long. The germline V gene has CDR1 SQVTM and CDR2 ANQGSEA.

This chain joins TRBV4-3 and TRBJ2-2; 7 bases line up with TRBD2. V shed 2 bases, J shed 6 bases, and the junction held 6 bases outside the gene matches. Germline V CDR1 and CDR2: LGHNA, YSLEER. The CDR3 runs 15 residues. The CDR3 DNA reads TGCGCCAGCAGCCAACGTGGGGGGGGTTCCGGGGAGCTGTTTTTT. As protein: CASSQRGGGSGELFF.

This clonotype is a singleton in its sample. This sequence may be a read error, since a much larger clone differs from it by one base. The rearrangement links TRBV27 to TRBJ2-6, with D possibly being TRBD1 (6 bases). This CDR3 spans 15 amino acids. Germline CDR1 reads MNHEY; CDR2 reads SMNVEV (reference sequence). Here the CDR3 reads CACSPTGTGANVLTF. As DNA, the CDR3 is TGTGCCTGCAGTCCAACAGGGACCGGGGCCAACGTCCTGACTTTC.

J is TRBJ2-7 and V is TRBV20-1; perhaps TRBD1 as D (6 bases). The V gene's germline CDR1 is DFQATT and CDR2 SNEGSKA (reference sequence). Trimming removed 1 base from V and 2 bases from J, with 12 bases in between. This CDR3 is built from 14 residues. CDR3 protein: CSARAREGAYEQYF. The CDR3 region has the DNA TGCAGTGCTAGAGCTAGAGAGGGGGCCTACGAGCAGTACTTC.

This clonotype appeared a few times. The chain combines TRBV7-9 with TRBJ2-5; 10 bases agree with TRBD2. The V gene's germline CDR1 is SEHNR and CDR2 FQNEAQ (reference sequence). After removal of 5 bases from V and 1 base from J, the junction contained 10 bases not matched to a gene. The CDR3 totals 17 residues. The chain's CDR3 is CASSPWTSGLFQETQYF. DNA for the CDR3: TGTGCCAGCAGCCCTTGGACTAGCGGACTATTCCAAGAGACCCAGTACTTC.

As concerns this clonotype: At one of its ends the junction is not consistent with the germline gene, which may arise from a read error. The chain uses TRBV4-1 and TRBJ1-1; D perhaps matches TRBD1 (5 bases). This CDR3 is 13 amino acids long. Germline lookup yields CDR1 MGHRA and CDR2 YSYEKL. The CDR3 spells CASSQRGWTEAFF. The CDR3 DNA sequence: TGCGCCAGCAGCCAGCGGGGCTGGACTGAAGCCTTCTTT.